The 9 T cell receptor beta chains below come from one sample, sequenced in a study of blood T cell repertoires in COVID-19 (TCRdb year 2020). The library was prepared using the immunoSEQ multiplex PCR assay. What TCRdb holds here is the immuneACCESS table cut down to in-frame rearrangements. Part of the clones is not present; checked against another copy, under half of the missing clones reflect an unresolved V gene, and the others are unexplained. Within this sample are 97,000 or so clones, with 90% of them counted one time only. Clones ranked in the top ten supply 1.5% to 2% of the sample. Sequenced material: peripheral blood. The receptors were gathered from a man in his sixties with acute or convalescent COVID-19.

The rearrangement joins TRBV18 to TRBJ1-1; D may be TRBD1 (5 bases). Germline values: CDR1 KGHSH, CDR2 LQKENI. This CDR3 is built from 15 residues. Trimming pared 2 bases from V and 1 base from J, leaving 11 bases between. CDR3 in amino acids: CASSPYQGSNTEAFF. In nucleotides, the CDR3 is TGTGCCAGCTCACCATATCAGGGCTCGAACACTGAAGCTTTCTTT.

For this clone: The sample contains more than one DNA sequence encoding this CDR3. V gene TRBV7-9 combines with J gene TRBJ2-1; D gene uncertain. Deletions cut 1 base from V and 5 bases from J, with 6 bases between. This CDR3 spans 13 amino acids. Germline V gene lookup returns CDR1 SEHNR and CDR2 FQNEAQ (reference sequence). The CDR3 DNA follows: TGTGCCAGCAGCTTAGGGCAGAACAATGAGCAGTTCTTC. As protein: CASSLGQNNEQFF. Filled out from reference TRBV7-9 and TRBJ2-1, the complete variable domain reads DTGVSQNPRHKITKRGQNVTFRCDPISEHNRLYWYRQTLGQGPEFLTYFQNEAQLEKSRLLSDRFSAERPKGSFSTLEIQRTEQGDSAMYLCASSLGQNNEQFFGPGTRLTVL.

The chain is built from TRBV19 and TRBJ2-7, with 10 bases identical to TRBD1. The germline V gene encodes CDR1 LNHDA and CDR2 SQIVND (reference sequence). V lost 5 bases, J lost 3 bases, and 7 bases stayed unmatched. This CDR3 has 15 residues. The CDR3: CASSPGTGAVYEQYF. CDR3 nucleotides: TGTGCCAGTAGTCCCGGGACAGGGGCTGTCTACGAGCAGTACTTC.

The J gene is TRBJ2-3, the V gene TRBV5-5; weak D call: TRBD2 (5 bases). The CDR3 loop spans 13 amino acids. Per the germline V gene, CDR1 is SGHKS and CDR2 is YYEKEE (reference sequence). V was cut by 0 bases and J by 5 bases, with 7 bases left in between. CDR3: CASSLGGLDTQYF. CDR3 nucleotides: TGTGCCAGCAGCTTGGGAGGGTTAGATACGCAGTATTTT.

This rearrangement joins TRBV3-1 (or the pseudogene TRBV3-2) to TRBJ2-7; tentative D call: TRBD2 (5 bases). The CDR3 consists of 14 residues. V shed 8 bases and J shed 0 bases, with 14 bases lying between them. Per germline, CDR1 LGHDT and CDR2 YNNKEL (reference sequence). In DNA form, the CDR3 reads TGTGCCAGCGCGGGTTTGGGCAGCTCCTACGAGCAGTACTTC. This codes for CASAGLGSSYEQYF.

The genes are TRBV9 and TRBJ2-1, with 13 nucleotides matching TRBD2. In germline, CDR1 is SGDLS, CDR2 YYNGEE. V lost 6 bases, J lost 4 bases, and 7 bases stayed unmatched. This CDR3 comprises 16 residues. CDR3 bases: TGTGCCAGCACCGGACAACTAGCGGGGGGGTACAATGAGCAGTTCTTC. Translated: CASTGQLAGGYNEQFF.

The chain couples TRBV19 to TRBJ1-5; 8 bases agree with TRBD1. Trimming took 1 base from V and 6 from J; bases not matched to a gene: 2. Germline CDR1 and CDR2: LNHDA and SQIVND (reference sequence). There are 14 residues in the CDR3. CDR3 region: CASSIGQGTQPQHF. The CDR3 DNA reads TGTGCCAGTAGTATAGGACAGGGGACTCAGCCCCAGCATTTT.

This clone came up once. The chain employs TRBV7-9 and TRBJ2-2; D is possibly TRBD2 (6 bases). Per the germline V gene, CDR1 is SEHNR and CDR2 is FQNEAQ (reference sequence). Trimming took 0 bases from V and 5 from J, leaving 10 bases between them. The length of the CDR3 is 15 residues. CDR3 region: CASSLAGRGTGELFF. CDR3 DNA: TGTGCCAGCAGCTTAGCAGGTCGGGGGACCGGGGAGCTGTTTTTT.

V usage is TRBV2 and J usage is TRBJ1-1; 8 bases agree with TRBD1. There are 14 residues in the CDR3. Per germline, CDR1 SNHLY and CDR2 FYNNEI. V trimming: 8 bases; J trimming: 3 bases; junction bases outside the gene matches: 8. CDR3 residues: CASGRDRSDTEAFF. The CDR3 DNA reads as TGTGCCAGCGGCCGGGACAGGAGCGACACTGAAGCTTTCTTT.